The clone carrying this T cell receptor beta chain was observed a handful of times. Its specificity is not known. The source of the sample is a study of CD8 T cells in ankylosing spondylitis. Study outcomes and limitations: Ankylosing spondylitis blood appeared to be characterized by a TCR beta motif of eight highly homologous variants.

Quantitative 5'-RACE with molecular barcodes generated TCR beta libraries. MiXCR, run by TCRdb on the 5' RACE reads, gives a single entry per CDR3 protein. The sample lists approximately 100,000 distinct CDR3 sequences, about 25% occurring once. Germline assignment: CDR1 KGHSH and CDR2 LQKENI. There are 18 residues in the CDR3. The junction had 5 bases not matched to a gene; V was cut back by 1 base and J by 2 bases. Material for sequencing was synovial fluid, either unsorted or a sorted T cell fraction (not recorded which). The sequence derives from a male donor with ankylosing spondylitis. The V gene is TRBV18, the J gene TRBJ2-1; 13 nucleotides match TRBD2. The DNA of the CDR3 is TGTGCCAGCTCACCACTTACTAGCGGGAGGGCTACCTACAATGAGCAGTTCTTC. Protein: CASSPLTSGRATYNEQFF.